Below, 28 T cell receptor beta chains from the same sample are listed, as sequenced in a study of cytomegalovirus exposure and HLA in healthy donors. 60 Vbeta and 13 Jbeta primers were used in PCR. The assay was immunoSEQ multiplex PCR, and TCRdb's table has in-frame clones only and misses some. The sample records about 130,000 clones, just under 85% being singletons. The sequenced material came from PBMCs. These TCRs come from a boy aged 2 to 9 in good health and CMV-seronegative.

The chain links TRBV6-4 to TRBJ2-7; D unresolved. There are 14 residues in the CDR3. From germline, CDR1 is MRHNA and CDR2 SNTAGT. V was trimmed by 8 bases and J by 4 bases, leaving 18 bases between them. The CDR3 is CASLAPLNIYEQYV. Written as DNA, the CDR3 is TGTGCCAGCTTAGCACCCCTTAACATTTACGAGCAGTACGTC.

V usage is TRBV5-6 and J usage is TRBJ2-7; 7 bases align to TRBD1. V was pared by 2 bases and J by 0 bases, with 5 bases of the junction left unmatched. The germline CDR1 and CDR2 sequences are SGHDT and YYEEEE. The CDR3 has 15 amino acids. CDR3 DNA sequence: TGTGCCAGCAGCTTCGGGACAGCATACTCCTACGAGCAGTACTTC. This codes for CASSFGTAYSYEQYF.

The DNA for the CDR3 is TGTGCCAGCCGACAGGGGTCGGGGGCCAACGTCCTGACTTTC. As protein: CASRQGSGANVLTF. V and J are TRBV6-6 and TRBJ2-6; 8 bases agree with TRBD1. Germline V CDR1 and CDR2: MNHNY, SVGAGI (reference sequence). Trimming took 8 bases from V and 4 from J; bases not matched to a gene: 4. The CDR3 runs to 14 residues.

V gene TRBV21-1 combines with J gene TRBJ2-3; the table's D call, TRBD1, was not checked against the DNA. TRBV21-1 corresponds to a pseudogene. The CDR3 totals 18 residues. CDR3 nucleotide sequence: TGTGCCAGCAGCAAAGCGGGGAGCCAGGGGGCTTGGTCCGGTACGCAGTATTTT. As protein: CASSKAGSQGAWSGTQYF.

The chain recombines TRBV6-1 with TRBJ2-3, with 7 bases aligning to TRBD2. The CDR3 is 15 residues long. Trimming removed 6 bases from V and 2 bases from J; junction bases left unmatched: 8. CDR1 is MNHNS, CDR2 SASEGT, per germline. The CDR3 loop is CASSKTSELTDTQYF. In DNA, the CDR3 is TGTGCCAGCAGCAAAACTAGCGAGCTCACAGATACGCAGTATTTT.

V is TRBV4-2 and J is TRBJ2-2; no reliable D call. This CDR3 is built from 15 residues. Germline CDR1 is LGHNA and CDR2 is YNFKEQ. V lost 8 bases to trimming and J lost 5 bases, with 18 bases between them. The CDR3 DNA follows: TGTGCCAGCCTCATTAGCCCCGGCGGAACCGGGGAGCTGTTTTTT. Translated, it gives CASLISPGGTGELFF.

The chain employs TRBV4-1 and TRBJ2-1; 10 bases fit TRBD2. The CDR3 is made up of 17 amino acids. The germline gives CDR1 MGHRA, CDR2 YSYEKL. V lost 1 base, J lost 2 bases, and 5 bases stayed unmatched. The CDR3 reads CASSQGDSGGTYNEQFF. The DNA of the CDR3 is TGCGCCAGCAGCCAAGGGGATAGCGGGGGGACCTACAATGAGCAGTTCTTC.

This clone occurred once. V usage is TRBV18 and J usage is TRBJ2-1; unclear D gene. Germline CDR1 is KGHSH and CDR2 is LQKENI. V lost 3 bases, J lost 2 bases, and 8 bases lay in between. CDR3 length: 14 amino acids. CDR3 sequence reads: CASSPGSTYNEQFF. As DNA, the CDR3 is TGTGCCAGCTCACCCGGTTCAACCTACAATGAGCAGTTCTTC. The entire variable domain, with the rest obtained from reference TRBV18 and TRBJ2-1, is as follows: NAGVMQNPRHLVRRRGQEARLRCSPMKGHSHVYWYRQLPEEGLKFMVYLQKENIIDESGMPKERFSAEFPKEGPSILRIQQVVRGDSAAYFCASSPGSTYNEQFFGPGTRLTVL.

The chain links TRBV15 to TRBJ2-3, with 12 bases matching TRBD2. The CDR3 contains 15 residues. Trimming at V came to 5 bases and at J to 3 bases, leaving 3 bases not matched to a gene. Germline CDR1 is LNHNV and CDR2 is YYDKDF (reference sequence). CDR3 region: CATSLAGGPTDTQYF. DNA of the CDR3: TGTGCCACCAGCCTAGCGGGGGGGCCAACAGATACGCAGTATTTT.

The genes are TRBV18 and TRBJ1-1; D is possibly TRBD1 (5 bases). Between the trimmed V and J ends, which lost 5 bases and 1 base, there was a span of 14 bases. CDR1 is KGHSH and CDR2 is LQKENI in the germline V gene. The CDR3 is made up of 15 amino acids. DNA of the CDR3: TGTGCCAGCTCATCAGGACCCACAGGGAACACTGAAGCTTTCTTT. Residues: CASSSGPTGNTEAFF.

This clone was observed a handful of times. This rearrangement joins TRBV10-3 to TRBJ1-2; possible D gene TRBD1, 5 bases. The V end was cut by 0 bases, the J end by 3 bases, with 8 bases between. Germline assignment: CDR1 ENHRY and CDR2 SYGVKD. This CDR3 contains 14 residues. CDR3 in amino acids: CAISESTTDYGYTF. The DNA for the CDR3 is TGTGCCATCAGTGAGTCGACGACAGACTATGGCTACACCTTC.

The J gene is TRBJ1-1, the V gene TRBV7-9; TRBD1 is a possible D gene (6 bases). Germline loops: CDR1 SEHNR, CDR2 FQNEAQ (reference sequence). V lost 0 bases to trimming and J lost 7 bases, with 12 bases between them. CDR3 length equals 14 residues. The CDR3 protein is CASSLATGANEAFF. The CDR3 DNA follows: TGTGCCAGCAGCTTAGCGACAGGAGCTAATGAAGCTTTCTTT.

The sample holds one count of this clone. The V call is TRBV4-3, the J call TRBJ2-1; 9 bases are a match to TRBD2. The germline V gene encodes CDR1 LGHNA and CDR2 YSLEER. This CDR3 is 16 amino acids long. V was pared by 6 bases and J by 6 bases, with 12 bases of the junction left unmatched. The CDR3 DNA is TGCGCCAGCAGAAATTGGCCTAGCGGGGAGAGCAATGAGCAGTTCTTC. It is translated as CASRNWPSGESNEQFF.

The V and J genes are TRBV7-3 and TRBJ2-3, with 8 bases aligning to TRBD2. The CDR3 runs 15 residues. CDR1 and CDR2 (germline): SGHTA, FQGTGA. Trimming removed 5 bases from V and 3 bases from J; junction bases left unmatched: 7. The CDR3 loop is CASSPQAGGTDTQYF. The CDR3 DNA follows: TGTGCCAGCAGCCCACAGGCGGGGGGAACAGATACGCAGTATTTT.

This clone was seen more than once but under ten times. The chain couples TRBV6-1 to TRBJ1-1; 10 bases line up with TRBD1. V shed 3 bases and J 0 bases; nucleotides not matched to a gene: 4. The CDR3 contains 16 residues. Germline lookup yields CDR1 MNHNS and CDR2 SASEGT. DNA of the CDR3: TGTGCCAGCAGTGACGCCGGGACAGGGGTGAACACTGAAGCTTTCTTT. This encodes CASSDAGTGVNTEAFF.

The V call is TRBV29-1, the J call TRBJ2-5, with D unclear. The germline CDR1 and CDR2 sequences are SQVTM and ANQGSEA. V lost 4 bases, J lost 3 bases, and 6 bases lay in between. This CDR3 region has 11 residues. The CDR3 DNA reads TGCAGCGTTGGGCCCAAAGAGACCCAGTACTTC. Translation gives CSVGPKETQYF.

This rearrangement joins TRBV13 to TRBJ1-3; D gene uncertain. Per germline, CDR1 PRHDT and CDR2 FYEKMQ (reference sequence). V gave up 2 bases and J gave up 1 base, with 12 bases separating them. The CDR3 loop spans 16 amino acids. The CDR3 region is CASSLRLQSSGNTIYF. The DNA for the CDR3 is TGTGCCAGCAGCTTAAGGCTACAGTCTTCTGGAAACACCATATATTTT.

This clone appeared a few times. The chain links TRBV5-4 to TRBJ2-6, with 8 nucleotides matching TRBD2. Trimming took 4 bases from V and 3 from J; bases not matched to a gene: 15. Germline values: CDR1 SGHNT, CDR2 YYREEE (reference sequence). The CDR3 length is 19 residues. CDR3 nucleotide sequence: TGTGCCAGCAGCGCGCGGCGGGGGGCCTTTTTTGATGGGGCCAACGTCCTGACTTTC. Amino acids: CASSARRGAFFDGANVLTF.

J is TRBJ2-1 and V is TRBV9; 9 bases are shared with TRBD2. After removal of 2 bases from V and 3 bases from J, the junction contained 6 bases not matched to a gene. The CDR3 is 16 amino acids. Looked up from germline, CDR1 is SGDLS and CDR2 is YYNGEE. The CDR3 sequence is CASSVAGLAVYNEQFF. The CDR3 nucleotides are TGTGCCAGCAGCGTCGCGGGACTAGCAGTCTACAATGAGCAGTTCTTC.

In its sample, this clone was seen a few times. The CDR3 sequence is CAIRTSLRVNYGYTF. DNA of the CDR3: TGTGCCATCAGAACGAGCCTCAGGGTTAACTATGGCTACACCTTC. J is TRBJ1-2 and V is TRBV10-3; tentative D call: TRBD1 (5 bases). The germline V gene encodes CDR1 ENHRY and CDR2 SYGVKD. The CDR3 is made up of 15 amino acids. Between the trimmed V and J ends, which lost 6 bases and 1 base, there was a span of 15 bases.

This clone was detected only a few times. In DNA, the CDR3 is TGTGCCTCCGCTGGCCGACAGGGAGACAATGAGCAGTTCTTC. It encodes CASAGRQGDNEQFF. This rearrangement joins TRBV11-1 to TRBJ2-1; TRBD1 agrees at 7 bases. CDR1 and CDR2 from the germline V gene are SGHAT and FQDESV (reference sequence). CDR3 length: 14 amino acids. V dropped 11 bases and J dropped 5; count of bases not matched to a gene: 12.

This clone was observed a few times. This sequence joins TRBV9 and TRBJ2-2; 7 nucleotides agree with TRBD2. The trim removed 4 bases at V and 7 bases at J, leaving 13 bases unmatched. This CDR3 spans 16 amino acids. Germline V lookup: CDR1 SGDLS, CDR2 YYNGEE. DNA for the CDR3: TGTGCCAGCAGCAGCCGGGGGAGGGCCTATCGCGGGGAGCTGTTTTTT. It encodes CASSSRGRAYRGELFF.

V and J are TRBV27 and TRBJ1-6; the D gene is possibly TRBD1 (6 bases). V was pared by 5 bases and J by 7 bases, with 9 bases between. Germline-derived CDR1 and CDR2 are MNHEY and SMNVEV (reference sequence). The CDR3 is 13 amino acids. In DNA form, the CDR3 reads TGTGCCAGCAGTACCACAGGGAATTCACCCCTCCACTTT. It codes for CASSTTGNSPLHF.

DNA of the CDR3: TGTGCCAGCCGCTTGGCAGCGGATGGCTACACCTTC. Its translation is CASRLAADGYTF. The rearrangement uses TRBV6-4 and TRBJ1-2; no reliable D call. This CDR3 contains 12 residues. V was shortened by 8 bases and J by 6 bases, with 13 bases between the two germline ends. CDR1 is MRHNA and CDR2 is SNTAGT in the germline V gene.

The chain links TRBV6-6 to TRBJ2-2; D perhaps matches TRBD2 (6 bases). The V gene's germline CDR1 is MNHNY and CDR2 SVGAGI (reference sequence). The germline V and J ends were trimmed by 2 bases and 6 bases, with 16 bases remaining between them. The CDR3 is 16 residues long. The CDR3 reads CASSYPNVGSPGELFF. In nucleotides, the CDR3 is TGTGCCAGCAGTTACCCGAATGTCGGGAGTCCCGGGGAGCTGTTTTTT.

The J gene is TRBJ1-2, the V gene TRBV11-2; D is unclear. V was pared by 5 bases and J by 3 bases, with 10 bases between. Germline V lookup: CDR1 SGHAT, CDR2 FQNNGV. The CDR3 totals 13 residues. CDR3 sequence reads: CASSEAPDYGYTF. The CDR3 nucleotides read TGTGCCAGCAGCGAGGCGCCCGACTATGGCTACACCTTC.

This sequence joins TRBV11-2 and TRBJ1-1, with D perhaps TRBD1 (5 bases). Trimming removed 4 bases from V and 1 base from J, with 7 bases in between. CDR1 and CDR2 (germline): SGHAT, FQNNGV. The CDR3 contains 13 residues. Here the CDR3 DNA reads TGTGCCAGCAGCTGGGGGGGGAACACTGAAGCTTTCTTT. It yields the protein CASSWGGNTEAFF.

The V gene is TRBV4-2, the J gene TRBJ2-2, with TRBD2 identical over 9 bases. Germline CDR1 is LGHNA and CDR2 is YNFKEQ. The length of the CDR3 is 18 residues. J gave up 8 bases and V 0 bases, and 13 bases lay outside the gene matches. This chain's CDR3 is CASSQDRGRGGSPGELFF. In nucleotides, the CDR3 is TGTGCCAGCAGCCAAGATCGTGGGCGGGGGGGCTCTCCAGGGGAGCTGTTTTTT.